Given below is one T cell receptor (beta chain) in context. This sample was taken from a study of CXCR3-negative and CXCR3-positive naive CD8 T cells. The TRB cDNA libraries were prepared by 5' RACE with UMI labels. Each CDR3 protein gets one entry in TCRdb, which reprocessed the 5' RACE reads and gives no DNA. The sample table sets out about 56,000 distinct CDR3 sequences. The CDR3 runs to 13 residues. Germline CDR1 is SQVTM and CDR2 is ANQGSEA. This chain joins TRBV29-1 and TRBJ1-1; TCRdb's D gene call, TRBD1, goes unchecked for lack of DNA. This receptor was taken from a human donor in good health. Some clones in this sample may be carry-over from other donors' samples. The sequenced material came from memory CD8+ T cells from blood. CDR3 residues: CSVVGQSNTEAFF.